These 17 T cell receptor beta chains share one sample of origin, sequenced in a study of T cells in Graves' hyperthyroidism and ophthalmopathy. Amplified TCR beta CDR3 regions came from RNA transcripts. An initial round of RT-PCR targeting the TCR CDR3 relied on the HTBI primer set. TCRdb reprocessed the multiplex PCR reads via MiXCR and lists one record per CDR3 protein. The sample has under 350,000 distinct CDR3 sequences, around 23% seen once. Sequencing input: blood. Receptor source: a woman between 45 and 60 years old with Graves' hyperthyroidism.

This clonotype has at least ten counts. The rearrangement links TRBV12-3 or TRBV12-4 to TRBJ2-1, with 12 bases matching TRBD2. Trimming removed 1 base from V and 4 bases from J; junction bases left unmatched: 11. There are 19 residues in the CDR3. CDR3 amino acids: CASSLGGTALAGGYNEQFF. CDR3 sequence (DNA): TGTGCCAGCAGTTTAGGGGGGACTGCCCTAGCGGGGGGGTACAATGAGCAGTTCTTC.

The CDR3 sequence is CSVETGGFDEQFF. CDR3 nucleotide sequence: TGCAGCGTTGAGACAGGGGGGTTTGATGAGCAGTTCTTC. V usage is TRBV29-1 and J usage is TRBJ2-1; 9 bases match TRBD1. Germline V CDR1 and CDR2: SQVTM, ANQGSEA. The CDR3 sequence is 13 residues long. J gave up 8 bases and V 3 bases, and 5 bases lay outside the gene matches.

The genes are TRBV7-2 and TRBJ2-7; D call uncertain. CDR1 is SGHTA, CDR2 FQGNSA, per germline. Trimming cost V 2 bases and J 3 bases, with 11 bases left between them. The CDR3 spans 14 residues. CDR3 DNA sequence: TGTGCCAGCAGCTTATCAGCGAGAAGCTACGAGCAGTACTTC. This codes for CASSLSARSYEQYF.

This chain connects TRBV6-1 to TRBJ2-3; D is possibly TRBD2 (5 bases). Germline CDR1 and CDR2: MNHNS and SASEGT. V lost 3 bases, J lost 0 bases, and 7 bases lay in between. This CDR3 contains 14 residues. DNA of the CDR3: TGTGCCAGCAGTGATCTAGCTAGCACAGATACGCAGTATTTT. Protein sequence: CASSDLASTDTQYF.

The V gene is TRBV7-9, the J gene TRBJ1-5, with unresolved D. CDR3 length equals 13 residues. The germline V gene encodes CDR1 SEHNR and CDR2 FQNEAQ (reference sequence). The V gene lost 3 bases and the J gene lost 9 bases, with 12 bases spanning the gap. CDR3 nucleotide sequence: TGTGCCAGCAGCTTGGTCAGTCAAGGGCCCCAGCATTTT. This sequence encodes CASSLVSQGPQHF. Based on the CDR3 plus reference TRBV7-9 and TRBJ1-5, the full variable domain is DTGVSQNPRHKITKRGQNVTFRCDPISEHNRLYWYRQTLGQGPEFLTYFQNEAQLEKSRLLSDRFSAERPKGSFSTLEIQRTEQGDSAMYLCASSLVSQGPQHFGDGTRLSIL.

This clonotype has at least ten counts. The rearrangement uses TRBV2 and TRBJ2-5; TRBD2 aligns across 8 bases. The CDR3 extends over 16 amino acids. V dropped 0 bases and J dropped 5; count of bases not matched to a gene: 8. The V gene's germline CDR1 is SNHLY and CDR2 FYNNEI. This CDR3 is CASSEALGGAAETQYF. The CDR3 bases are TGTGCCAGCAGTGAAGCGCTCGGGGGGGCCGCCGAGACCCAGTACTTC.

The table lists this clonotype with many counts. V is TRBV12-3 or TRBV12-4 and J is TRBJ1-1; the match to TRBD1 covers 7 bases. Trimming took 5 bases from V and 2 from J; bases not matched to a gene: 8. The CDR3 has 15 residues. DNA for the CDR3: TGTGCCAGCAGTCCGACAGGGCGCCTAAACACTGAAGCTTTCTTT. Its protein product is CASSPTGRLNTEAFF.

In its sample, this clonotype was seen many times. The CDR3 here is CASSLAGNEQFF. Here the CDR3 DNA reads TGTGCCAGCAGCCTAGCGGGCAATGAGCAGTTCTTC. The chain is built from TRBV9 and TRBJ2-1; 8 nucleotides agree with TRBD2. The CDR3 contains 12 residues. V lost 4 bases to trimming and J lost 6 bases; unmatched junction nucleotides: 0. The germline V gene encodes CDR1 SGDLS and CDR2 YYNGEE.

As DNA, the CDR3 is TGTGCCAGCAGCTTAGGACAGGGATGGTACACTGAAGCTTTCTTT. This translates into CASSLGQGWYTEAFF. The chain carries TRBV7-9 and TRBJ1-1, with 7 bases that match TRBD1. J was trimmed by 3 bases and V by 1 base; bases with no gene match: 5. The CDR3 consists of 15 residues. Germline assignment: CDR1 SEHNR and CDR2 FQNEAQ (reference sequence).

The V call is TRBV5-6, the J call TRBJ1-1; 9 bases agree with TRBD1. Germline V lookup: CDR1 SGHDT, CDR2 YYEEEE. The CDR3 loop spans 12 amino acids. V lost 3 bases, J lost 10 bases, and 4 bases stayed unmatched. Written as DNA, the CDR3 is TGTGCCAGCAGCTGGACAGGGGAAGGAGCTTTCTTT. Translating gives CASSWTGEGAFF.

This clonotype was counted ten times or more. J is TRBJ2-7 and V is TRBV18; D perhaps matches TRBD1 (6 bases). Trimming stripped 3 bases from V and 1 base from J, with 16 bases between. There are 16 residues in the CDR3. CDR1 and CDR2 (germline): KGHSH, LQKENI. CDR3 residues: CASSPVPGHSSYEQYF. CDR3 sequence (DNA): TGTGCCAGCTCACCGGTGCCGGGACATTCATCCTACGAGCAGTACTTC.

The CDR3 sequence: CASSITLGYTEAFF. The CDR3 DNA is TGCGCCAGCAGCATCACCCTAGGATACACTGAAGCTTTCTTT. The chain is built from TRBV5-1 and TRBJ1-1; D gene ambiguous. V was pared by 4 bases and J by 3 bases, with 13 bases between. CDR1 and CDR2 (germline): SGHRS, YFSETQ. This CDR3 is 14 amino acids long.

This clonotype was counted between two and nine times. The CDR3 DNA follows: TGTGCCTGGAGACCGAAATGGACCCAAGAGACCCAGTACTTC. It codes for CAWRPKWTQETQYF. The chain combines TRBV30 with TRBJ2-5, with D hard to call. Trimming removed 3 bases from V and 1 base from J, with 12 bases in between. This CDR3 comprises 14 residues. Per the germline V gene, CDR1 is GTSNPN and CDR2 is SVGIG (reference sequence).

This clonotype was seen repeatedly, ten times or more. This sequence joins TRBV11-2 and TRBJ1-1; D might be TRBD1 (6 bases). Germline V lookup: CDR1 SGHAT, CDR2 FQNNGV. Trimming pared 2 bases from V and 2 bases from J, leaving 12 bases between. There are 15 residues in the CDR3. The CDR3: CASSLILGANTEAFF. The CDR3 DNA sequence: TGTGCCAGCAGCTTAATCCTGGGGGCAAACACTGAAGCTTTCTTT.

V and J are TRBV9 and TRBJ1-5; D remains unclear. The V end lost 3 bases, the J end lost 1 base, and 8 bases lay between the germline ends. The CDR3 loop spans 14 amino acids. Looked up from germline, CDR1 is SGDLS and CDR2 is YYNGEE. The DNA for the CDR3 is TGTGCCAGCAGCGCCGGTAGGAGCAATCAGCCCCAGCATTTT. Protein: CASSAGRSNQPQHF.

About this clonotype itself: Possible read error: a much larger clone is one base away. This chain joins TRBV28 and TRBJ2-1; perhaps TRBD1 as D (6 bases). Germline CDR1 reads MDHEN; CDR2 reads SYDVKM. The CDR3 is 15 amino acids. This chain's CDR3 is CASSPGQLPYNKQFF. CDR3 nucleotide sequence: TGTGCCAGCAGCCCTGGACAGCTCCCCTACAATAAGCAGTTCTTC.

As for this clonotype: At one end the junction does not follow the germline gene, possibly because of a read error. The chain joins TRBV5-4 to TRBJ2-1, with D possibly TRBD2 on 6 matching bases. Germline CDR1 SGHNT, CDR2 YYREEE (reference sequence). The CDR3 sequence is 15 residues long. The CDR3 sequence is CASSLARDSNNEQFF. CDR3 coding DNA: TGTGCCAGCAGCTTGGCCAGGGACTCCAACAATGAGCAGTTCTTC.